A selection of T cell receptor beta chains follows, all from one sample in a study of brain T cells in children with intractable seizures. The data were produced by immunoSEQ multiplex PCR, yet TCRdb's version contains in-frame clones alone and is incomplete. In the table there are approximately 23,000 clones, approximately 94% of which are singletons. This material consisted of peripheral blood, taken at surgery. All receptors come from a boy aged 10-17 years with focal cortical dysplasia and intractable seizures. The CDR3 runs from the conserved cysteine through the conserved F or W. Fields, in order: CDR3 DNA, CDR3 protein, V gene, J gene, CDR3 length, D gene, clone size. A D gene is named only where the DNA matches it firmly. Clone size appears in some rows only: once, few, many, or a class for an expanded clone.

CDR3nt: TGTGCCAGCAGTGTCAGGGGCCGAACCGGGGAGCTGTTTTTT
CDR3aa: CASSVRGRTGELFF
v_gene: TRBV27
j_gene: TRBJ2-2
len: 14
d_gene: NA
abundance: NA

CDR3nt: TGTGCCAGTTGCTCGGGACAGCCTTACAATGAGCAGTTCTTC
CDR3aa: CASCSGQPYNEQFF
v_gene: TRBV6-5
j_gene: TRBJ2-1
len: 14
d_gene: TRBD1
abundance: NA

CDR3nt: TGTGCCAGCAGCCGGGACAGGACCTTTTCTGGGGCCAACGTCCTGACTTTC
CDR3aa: CASSRDRTFSGANVLTF
v_gene: TRBV6-2/TRBV6-3
j_gene: TRBJ2-6
len: 17
d_gene: TRBD1
abundance: NA

CDR3nt: TGTGCCAGCAGTTGGGGGCATTCCTCAGGGAATGGCTACACCTTC
CDR3aa: CASSWGHSSGNGYTF
v_gene: TRBV28
j_gene: TRBJ1-2
len: 15
d_gene: NA
abundance: NA

CDR3nt: TGTGCCAGTAGAGCACAGGACTACTCTGGGGCCAACGTCCTGACTTTC
CDR3aa: CASRAQDYSGANVLTF
v_gene: TRBV19
j_gene: TRBJ2-6
len: 16
d_gene: NA
abundance: NA

CDR3nt: TGTGCCATCAGTGGTACTGGAGGGGGGAACACTGAAGCTTTCTTT
CDR3aa: CAISGTGGGNTEAFF
v_gene: TRBV10-3
j_gene: TRBJ1-1
len: 15
d_gene: NA
abundance: NA

CDR3nt: TGTGCCACCAGCAGAGATTCATGGACCTCCTACAATGAGCAGTTCTTC
CDR3aa: CATSRDSWTSYNEQFF
v_gene: TRBV15
j_gene: TRBJ2-1
len: 16
d_gene: NA
abundance: once

CDR3nt: TGCGCCAGCAGCCTCCCAGAGGGGACAGGCCTCTTGAGCACTGAAGCTTTCTTT
CDR3aa: CASSLPEGTGLLSTEAFF
v_gene: TRBV4-1
j_gene: TRBJ1-1
len: 18
d_gene: TRBD1
abundance: NA

CDR3nt: TGTGCCAGCATTCGACCAACCCAGTACTTC
CDR3aa: CASIRPTQYF
v_gene: TRBV6-5
j_gene: TRBJ2-5
len: 10
d_gene: NA
abundance: NA

CDR3nt: TGTGCCAGCAGCCATCTGGCAGGGAGAAAAGAGACCCAGTACTTC
CDR3aa: CASSHLAGRKETQYF
v_gene: TRBV3-1/TRBV3-2
j_gene: TRBJ2-5
len: 15
d_gene: NA
abundance: NA

CDR3nt: TGTGCCTGGAGCTCCGAGTTGGAAGCTTTCTTT
CDR3aa: CAWSSELEAFF
v_gene: TRBV30
j_gene: TRBJ1-1
len: 11
d_gene: NA
abundance: NA

CDR3nt: TGTGCCAGTAGTTTACAGGGTACGAACACTGAAGCTTTCTTT
CDR3aa: CASSLQGTNTEAFF
v_gene: TRBV19
j_gene: TRBJ1-1
len: 14
d_gene: NA
abundance: NA

CDR3nt: TGTGCCAGCAGTCTGCGACTAGCGGAGATGGAGACCCAGTACTTC
CDR3aa: CASSLRLAEMETQYF
v_gene: TRBV6-2/TRBV6-3
j_gene: TRBJ2-5
len: 15
d_gene: TRBD2
abundance: NA

CDR3nt: TGTGCCAGCAGCCTCGGTGGGGGACAGGGTGGCTACACCTTC
CDR3aa: CASSLGGGQGGYTF
v_gene: TRBV7-9
j_gene: TRBJ1-2
len: 14
d_gene: TRBD1
abundance: NA

CDR3nt: TGTGCCACCAGCAGAGGCCGCGGATTAACCGGGGAGCTGTTTTTT
CDR3aa: CATSRGRGLTGELFF
v_gene: TRBV15
j_gene: TRBJ2-2
len: 15
d_gene: NA
abundance: NA

CDR3nt: TGTGCCAGCAGCCCAACGGGAACCGGGGCCAACGTCCTGACTTTC
CDR3aa: CASSPTGTGANVLTF
v_gene: TRBV5-4
j_gene: TRBJ2-6
len: 15
d_gene: NA
abundance: NA

CDR3nt: TGTGCCAGCAGCTATTTCTCCGGGACGGCCTACGAGCAGTACTTC
CDR3aa: CASSYFSGTAYEQYF
v_gene: TRBV5-5
j_gene: TRBJ2-7
len: 15
d_gene: NA
abundance: NA

CDR3nt: TGCGCCAGCAGCCAAGTCCCGCAGGTAGTCGTCTACACCTTC
CDR3aa: CASSQVPQVVVYTF
v_gene: TRBV4-1
j_gene: TRBJ1-2
len: 14
d_gene: NA
abundance: NA

CDR3nt: TGTGCCAGTAGTATTTCTATTAGGGCCGGGTACGACTATGGCTACACCTTC
CDR3aa: CASSISIRAGYDYGYTF
v_gene: TRBV19
j_gene: TRBJ1-2
len: 17
d_gene: NA
abundance: NA

CDR3nt: TGTGCCAGCAGCGTAGTGGAGGGGGCTGGTGACTATGGCTACACCTTC
CDR3aa: CASSVVEGAGDYGYTF
v_gene: TRBV9
j_gene: TRBJ1-2
len: 16
d_gene: TRBD1
abundance: few

CDR3nt: TGTGCCAGCAGCTTGGGTGACAGAAAGAACACTGAAGCTTTCTTT
CDR3aa: CASSLGDRKNTEAFF
v_gene: TRBV5-5
j_gene: TRBJ1-1
len: 15
d_gene: NA
abundance: NA

CDR3nt: TGCGCCAGCAGCTTAGGAGACAGGGGTGCAACCTACGAGCAGTACTTC
CDR3aa: CASSLGDRGATYEQYF
v_gene: TRBV5-1
j_gene: TRBJ2-7
len: 16
d_gene: TRBD1
abundance: once

CDR3nt: TGTGCCAGCAGTTTATTCGGGACAGGGTTGATCGGAGATCAGCCCCAGCATTTT
CDR3aa: CASSLFGTGLIGDQPQHF
v_gene: TRBV27
j_gene: TRBJ1-5
len: 18
d_gene: TRBD1
abundance: NA

CDR3nt: TGTGCTAGTGGTTTGGTACCGTTAACCCTCCTCCACGAGCAGTACTTC
CDR3aa: CASGLVPLTLLHEQYF
v_gene: TRBV12-5
j_gene: TRBJ2-7
len: 16
d_gene: NA
abundance: NA

CDR3nt: TGTGCCAGCAGCTTAGGACTAGCCTCCTACAATGAGCAGTTCTTC
CDR3aa: CASSLGLASYNEQFF
v_gene: TRBV11-3
j_gene: TRBJ2-1
len: 15
d_gene: TRBD2
abundance: NA

CDR3nt: TGTGCCAGCAGCTTTGGTGGGACTGGGGCCATTTACGAGCAGTACTTC
CDR3aa: CASSFGGTGAIYEQYF
v_gene: TRBV5-4
j_gene: TRBJ2-7
len: 16
d_gene: NA
abundance: NA

CDR3nt: TGTGCCAGTAGTCATCCGGGACTAGACTACAATGAGCAGTTCTTC
CDR3aa: CASSHPGLDYNEQFF
v_gene: TRBV19
j_gene: TRBJ2-1
len: 15
d_gene: TRBD2
abundance: NA

CDR3nt: TGTGCCAGCAGCGTATGGGGTAGCAATCAGCCCCAGCATTTT
CDR3aa: CASSVWGSNQPQHF
v_gene: TRBV13
j_gene: TRBJ1-5
len: 14
d_gene: NA
abundance: NA

CDR3nt: TGTGCCAGCAGTGAACTAGCGGGGGGGCAGGATACGCAGTATTTT
CDR3aa: CASSELAGGQDTQYF
v_gene: TRBV6-1
j_gene: TRBJ2-3
len: 15
d_gene: TRBD2
abundance: few

CDR3nt: TGCAGTGCTAGTCGGACCATGGGGGCCCAGTACTTC
CDR3aa: CSASRTMGAQYF
v_gene: TRBV20-1
j_gene: TRBJ2-5
len: 12
d_gene: NA
abundance: once

CDR3nt: TGTGCCATCAGTGATTCAACAGGGACAGATACGCAGTATTTT
CDR3aa: CAISDSTGTDTQYF
v_gene: TRBV10-3
j_gene: TRBJ2-3
len: 14
d_gene: NA
abundance: NA

CDR3nt: TGTGCCAGCAGCTCCGCAGGGGGCACAGATACGCAGTATTTT
CDR3aa: CASSSAGGTDTQYF
v_gene: TRBV7-3
j_gene: TRBJ2-3
len: 14
d_gene: NA
abundance: NA

CDR3nt: TGCGCCAGCAGCTTAAGGCAGACCGGCACAGATACGCAGTATTTT
CDR3aa: CASSLRQTGTDTQYF
v_gene: TRBV5-1
j_gene: TRBJ2-3
len: 15
d_gene: NA
abundance: NA

CDR3nt: TGTGCCAGCAGCTCCGGGACAGCGTCCAATGAGCAGTTCTTC
CDR3aa: CASSSGTASNEQFF
v_gene: TRBV6-2/TRBV6-3
j_gene: TRBJ2-1
len: 14
d_gene: TRBD1
abundance: NA

CDR3nt: TGTGCCAGCAGACACAGCAGCGTTTCCTCTGAAGCTTTCTTT
CDR3aa: CASRHSSVSSEAFF
v_gene: TRBV5-5
j_gene: TRBJ1-1
len: 14
d_gene: NA
abundance: NA

CDR3nt: TGTGCCAGCACCCAAAGGGACATAGACACAGATACGCAGTATTTT
CDR3aa: CASTQRDIDTDTQYF
v_gene: TRBV6-5
j_gene: TRBJ2-3
len: 15
d_gene: NA
abundance: NA

CDR3nt: TGTGCCAGCAGTAGCTCCCGGGGTGAGCAGTTCTTC
CDR3aa: CASSSSRGEQFF
v_gene: TRBV28
j_gene: TRBJ2-1
len: 12
d_gene: NA
abundance: NA

CDR3nt: TGTGCCAGCAGCCCCGACGGGTATCAGCCCCAGCATTTT
CDR3aa: CASSPDGYQPQHF
v_gene: TRBV3-1/TRBV3-2
j_gene: TRBJ1-5
len: 13
d_gene: NA
abundance: NA

CDR3nt: TGTGCCAGCGGGCGAAGGGGAGGCACAGATACGCAGTATTTT
CDR3aa: CASGRRGGTDTQYF
v_gene: TRBV2
j_gene: TRBJ2-3
len: 14
d_gene: NA
abundance: NA

CDR3nt: TGTGCCAGCAGCCCCGAGGGGGGCGATGGCTACACCTTC
CDR3aa: CASSPEGGDGYTF
v_gene: TRBV6-5
j_gene: TRBJ1-2
len: 13
d_gene: NA
abundance: NA

CDR3nt: TGTGCCAGCAGCTTGGCGGGGTCTCCTGGAAACACCATATATTTT
CDR3aa: CASSLAGSPGNTIYF
v_gene: TRBV5-5
j_gene: TRBJ1-3
len: 15
d_gene: NA
abundance: NA

CDR3nt: TGTGCTAGTGGTCGGACTGGGTATGCGCAGTATTTT
CDR3aa: CASGRTGYAQYF
v_gene: TRBV12-5
j_gene: TRBJ2-3
len: 12
d_gene: NA
abundance: once

CDR3nt: TGCGCCAGCAGCTTGGCCGAGGCGGATGGCTACACCTTC
CDR3aa: CASSLAEADGYTF
v_gene: TRBV5-1
j_gene: TRBJ1-2
len: 13
d_gene: NA
abundance: NA

CDR3nt: TGTGCCAGCATAGACAGGGAGACTTCACCCCTCCACTTT
CDR3aa: CASIDRETSPLHF
v_gene: TRBV6-6
j_gene: TRBJ1-6
len: 13
d_gene: TRBD1
abundance: NA

CDR3nt: TGTGCCAGCAGTTCCGACAAAAACTATGGCTACACCTTC
CDR3aa: CASSSDKNYGYTF
v_gene: TRBV12-3/TRBV12-4
j_gene: TRBJ1-2
len: 13
d_gene: NA
abundance: NA

CDR3nt: TGTGCCAGCAGTGACCCGACACCCTACGAGCAGTACTTC
CDR3aa: CASSDPTPYEQYF
v_gene: TRBV6-4
j_gene: TRBJ2-7
len: 13
d_gene: NA
abundance: NA

CDR3nt: TGCGCCAGCAGCCAACCCGGGACAGGGAGGACTGAAGCTTTCTTT
CDR3aa: CASSQPGTGRTEAFF
v_gene: TRBV4-1
j_gene: TRBJ1-1
len: 15
d_gene: TRBD1
abundance: NA

CDR3nt: TGCGCCAGCAGGCGGGGGCCACCCTCTGGAAACACCATATATTTT
CDR3aa: CASRRGPPSGNTIYF
v_gene: TRBV10-2
j_gene: TRBJ1-3
len: 15
d_gene: NA
abundance: NA

CDR3nt: TGTGCCAGCAGTTTGAGGACTAGCGGTGGGGATGAGCAGTTCTTC
CDR3aa: CASSLRTSGGDEQFF
v_gene: TRBV28
j_gene: TRBJ2-1
len: 15
d_gene: TRBD2
abundance: NA

CDR3nt: TGTGCCAGCAGCTCTAGCGGGGGAGAGCAGTACTTC
CDR3aa: CASSSSGGEQYF
v_gene: TRBV5-4
j_gene: TRBJ2-7
len: 12
d_gene: TRBD2
abundance: NA

CDR3nt: TGTGCCAGCAGCTTAGGGAGTTACGAGCAGTACTTC
CDR3aa: CASSLGSYEQYF
v_gene: TRBV11-2
j_gene: TRBJ2-7
len: 12
d_gene: NA
abundance: NA

CDR3nt: TGCGCCAGCAGCCAGACGGACAGTAACACTGAAGCTTTCTTT
CDR3aa: CASSQTDSNTEAFF
v_gene: TRBV4-1
j_gene: TRBJ1-1
len: 14
d_gene: NA
abundance: NA

CDR3nt: TGCAGTGGGGGCACAGATACGCAGTATTTT
CDR3aa: CSGGTDTQYF
v_gene: TRBV20-1
j_gene: TRBJ2-3
len: 10
d_gene: NA
abundance: NA